This T cell receptor beta chain emerged from a study of blood T cell repertoires in COVID-19. On the study more broadly: Collection of acute and convalescent COVID-19 samples took place in the United States, Italy and Spain. T cells, B-cell-depleted T cells, or PBMCs supplied cDNA or gDNA.

Recruits, aged roughly 18 to 90 years, lived in 25 or so US areas. This clone was recorded once. Per germline, CDR1 MDHEN and CDR2 SYDVKM. This CDR3 has 13 amino acids. Trimming cost V 6 bases and J 3 bases, with 9 bases left between them. Original methodology: Amplified reference gene primers provided the basis for estimating nucleated cell counts. Clones were read by immunoSEQ multiplex PCR, and TCRdb kept only the in-frame ones, dropping some. The V and J calls and clone size were taken over from that table, and D and trimming were inferred from the DNA. Here the sample spans 300,000 to 350,000 clones, 90% being singletons.

Sequencing was done on a sample of PBMCs or T cells enriched from blood (not recorded which). The rearrangement joins TRBV28 to TRBJ1-5; D is unresolved. This clonotype was obtained from a woman under 30 with acute COVID-19. In DNA, the CDR3 is TGTGCCAGCAGGGGTCGGGACAATCAGCCCCAGCATTTT. It encodes CASRGRDNQPQHF. The entire variable domain, with the rest obtained from reference TRBV28 and TRBJ1-5, is as follows: DVKVTQSSRYLVKRTGEKVFLECVQDMDHENMFWYRQDPGLGLRLIYFSYDVKMKEKGDIPEGYSVSREKKERFSLILESASTNQTSMYLCASRGRDNQPQHFGDGTRLSIL.